The T cell receptor (beta chain) under discussion was sequenced for a study of blood T cells in healthy people across ages. This clonotype came up a few times. Its antigen is unknown. CDR1 and CDR2 from the germline V gene are SGHTA and FQGNSA. The CDR3 sequence is 15 residues long. The germline V and J ends were trimmed by 5 bases and 4 bases, with 17 bases remaining between them. PCR was performed a second time for about 6 to 12 cycles using a sample-barcoded 5' primer and a J-beta primer mix. Sequencing of every sample gave 3 million or more CDR3-containing paired-end reads. A single record per CDR3 protein comes from TCRdb applying MiXCR to the 5' RACE reads. The data show over 600,000 distinct CDR3 sequences, around 50% seen once. Study-wide results and limits: Per million T cells, the diversity of TCR beta decreased roughly linearly as age advanced. Since the PBMCs were unsorted, naive and antigen-experienced cells could not be conclusively compared.

They isolated at least 6 million PBMCs from each sample. The sample taken for sequencing was blood. The source of this sequence is a man at least 80 years old in good health. The V gene is TRBV7-2, the J gene TRBJ2-5; D possibly corresponds to TRBD1 (5 bases). As DNA, the CDR3 is TGTGCCAGCAGCCCTGACAGTACTCCTCCAGAGACCCAGTACTTC. This gives the protein CASSPDSTPPETQYF.